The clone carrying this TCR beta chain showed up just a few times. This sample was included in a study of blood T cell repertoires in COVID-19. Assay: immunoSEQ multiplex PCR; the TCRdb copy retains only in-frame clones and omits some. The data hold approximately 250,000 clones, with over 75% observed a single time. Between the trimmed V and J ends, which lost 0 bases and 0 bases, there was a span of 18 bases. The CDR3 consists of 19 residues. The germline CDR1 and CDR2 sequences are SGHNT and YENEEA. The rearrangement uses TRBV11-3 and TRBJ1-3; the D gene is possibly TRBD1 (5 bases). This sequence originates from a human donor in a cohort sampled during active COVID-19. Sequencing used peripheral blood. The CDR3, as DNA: TGTGCCAGCAGCTTAGATCTATGGAGGGACCCCGTCTCTGGAAACACCATATATTTT. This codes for CASSLDLWRDPVSGNTIYF.